This TCR beta chain appears in the sequencing data of a study of blood T cell repertoires in COVID-19. Overall study context: In each case, the material was cDNA or gDNA derived from T cells, B-cell-depleted T cells, or PBMCs.

The CDR3 has 15 amino acids. J was trimmed by 9 bases and V by 6 bases; bases with no gene match: 8. The V gene's germline CDR1 is MGHRA and CDR2 YSYEKL. This clone was observed a few times. Per the original methods: Amplification with reference gene primers provided the estimates of nucleated cell counts. Generated by immunoSEQ multiplex PCR, the TCRdb table keeps only in-frame clones and is missing some. V and J calls and clone size follow that table, whereas D and trimming were derived from the DNA. The table has tens of thousands of clones, 89% seen once. This chain links TRBV4-1 with TRBJ2-1; 13 nucleotides line up with TRBD2. Material: peripheral blood. This receptor was obtained from a human donor in a cohort sampled during active COVID-19. CDR3 residues: CASSLGTSGKSEQFF. The DNA for the CDR3 is TGCGCCAGCAGTCTGGGGACTAGCGGGAAGAGTGAGCAGTTCTTC.